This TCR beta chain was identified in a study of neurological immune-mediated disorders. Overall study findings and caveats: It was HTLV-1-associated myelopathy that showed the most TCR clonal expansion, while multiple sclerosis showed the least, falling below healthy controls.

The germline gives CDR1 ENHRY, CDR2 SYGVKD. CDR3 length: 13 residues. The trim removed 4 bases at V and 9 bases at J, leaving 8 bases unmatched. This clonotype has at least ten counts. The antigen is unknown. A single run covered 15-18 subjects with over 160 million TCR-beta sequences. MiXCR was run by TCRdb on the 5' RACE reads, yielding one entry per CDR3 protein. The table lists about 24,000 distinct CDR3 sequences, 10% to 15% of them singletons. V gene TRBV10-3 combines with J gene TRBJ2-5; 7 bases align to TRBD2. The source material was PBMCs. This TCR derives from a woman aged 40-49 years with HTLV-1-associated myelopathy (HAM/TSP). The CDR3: CAISVGQREAQYF. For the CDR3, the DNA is TGTGCCATCAGTGTGGGCCAACGGGAGGCCCAGTACTTC.